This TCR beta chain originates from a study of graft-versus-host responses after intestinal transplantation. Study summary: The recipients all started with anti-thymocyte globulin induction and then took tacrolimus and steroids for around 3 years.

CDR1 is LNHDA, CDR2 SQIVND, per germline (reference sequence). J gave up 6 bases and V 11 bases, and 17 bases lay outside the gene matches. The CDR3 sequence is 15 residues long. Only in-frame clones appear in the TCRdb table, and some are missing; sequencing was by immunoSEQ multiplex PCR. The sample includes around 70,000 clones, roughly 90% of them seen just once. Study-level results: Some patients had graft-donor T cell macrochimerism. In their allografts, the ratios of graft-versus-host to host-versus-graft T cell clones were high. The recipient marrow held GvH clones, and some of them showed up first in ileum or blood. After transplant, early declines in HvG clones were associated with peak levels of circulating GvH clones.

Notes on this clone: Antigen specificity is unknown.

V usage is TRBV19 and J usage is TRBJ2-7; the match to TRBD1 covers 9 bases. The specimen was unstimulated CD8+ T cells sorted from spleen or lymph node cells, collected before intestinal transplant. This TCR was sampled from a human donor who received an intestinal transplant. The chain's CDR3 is CALPWGDRAFGEQYF. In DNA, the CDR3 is TGTGCCCTCCCGTGGGGGGACAGGGCCTTCGGCGAGCAGTACTTC. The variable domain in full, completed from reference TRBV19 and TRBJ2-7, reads DGGITQSPKYLFRKEGQNVTLSCEQNLNHDAMYWYRQDPGQGLRLIYYSQIVNDFQKGDIAEGYSVSREKKESFPLTVTSAQKNPTAFYLCALPWGDRAFGEQYFGPGTRLTVT.